Included here is one TCR beta chain sequence, with context. The data derive from a study of shared clonotypes between healthy human individuals. Study as a whole: The cohort had two women and three men, ages 18 to 49.

Libraries were prepared by immunoSEQ multiplex PCR; TCRdb keeps only in-frame clonotypes and omits some of them. The sample has about 2.3 million clones; 85% to 95% are singletons. Germline V gives CDR1 SEHNR, CDR2 FQNEAQ (reference sequence). The CDR3 loop spans 13 amino acids. This TCR derives from a man between 18 and 29 years old in good health. Some clones in this sample may be carry-over from other donors' samples. This chain uses TRBV7-9 with TRBJ2-5; possibly TRBD2 for D (6 bases). Matching the DNA end better, TRBJ2-7 makes the J call doubtful. Sequencing used naive CD4+ T cells from PBMCs. Stated subset: CD45RA+ positively selected. The CDR3 loop is CASSIGTWNEQYF. The CDR3 DNA sequence: TGTGCCAGCAGCATAGGGACTTGGAACGAGCAGTACTTC.